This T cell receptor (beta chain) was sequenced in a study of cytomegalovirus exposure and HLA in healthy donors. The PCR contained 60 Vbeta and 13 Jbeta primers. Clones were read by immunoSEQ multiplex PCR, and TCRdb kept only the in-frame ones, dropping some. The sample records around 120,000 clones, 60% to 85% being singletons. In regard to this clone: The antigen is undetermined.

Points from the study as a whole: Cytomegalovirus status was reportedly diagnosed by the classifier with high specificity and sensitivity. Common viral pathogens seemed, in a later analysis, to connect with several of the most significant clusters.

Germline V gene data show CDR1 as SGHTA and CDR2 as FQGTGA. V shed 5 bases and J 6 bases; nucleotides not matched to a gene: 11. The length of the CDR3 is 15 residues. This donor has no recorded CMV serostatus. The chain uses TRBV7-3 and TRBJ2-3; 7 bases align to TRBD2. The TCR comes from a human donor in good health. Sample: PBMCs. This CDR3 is CASSPSGATRDTQYF. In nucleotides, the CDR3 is TGTGCCAGCAGCCCCAGCGGGGCTACGAGGGATACGCAGTATTTT.